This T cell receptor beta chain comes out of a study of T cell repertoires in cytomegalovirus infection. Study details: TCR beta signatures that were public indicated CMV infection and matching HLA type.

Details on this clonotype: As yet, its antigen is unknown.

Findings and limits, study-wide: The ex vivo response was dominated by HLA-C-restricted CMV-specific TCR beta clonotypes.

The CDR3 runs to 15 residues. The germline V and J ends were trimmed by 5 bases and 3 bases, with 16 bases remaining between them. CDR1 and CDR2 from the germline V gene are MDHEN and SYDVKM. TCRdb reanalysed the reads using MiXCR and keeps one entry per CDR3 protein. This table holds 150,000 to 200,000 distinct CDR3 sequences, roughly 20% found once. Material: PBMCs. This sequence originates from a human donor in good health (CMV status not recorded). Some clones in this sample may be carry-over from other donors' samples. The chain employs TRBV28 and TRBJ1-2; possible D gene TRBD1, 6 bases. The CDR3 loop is CASSTGHSTDYGYTF. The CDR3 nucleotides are TGTGCCAGCAGTACGGGACACTCAACAGACTATGGCTACACCTTC.